This T cell receptor beta chain was sequenced for a study of T cell repertoires in cytomegalovirus infection. On the study more broadly: Selected CMV epitopes included recently identified HLA-C-restricted ones as well as well-studied HLA-B-restricted ones. A matching HLA type, together with CMV infection, was signaled by public TCR beta signatures. The study, taken as a whole, reports: The ex vivo response was dominated by HLA-C-restricted CMV-specific TCR beta clonotypes.

TCRdb processed the reads anew with MiXCR; each CDR3 protein has one entry. The table has around 310,000 distinct CDR3 sequences, 25% to 35% seen once. This clonotype was found many times. Its target is not known. The CDR3 extends over 15 amino acids. The ends were cut back, 7 bases at V and 5 bases at J, with 17 bases in the middle. Germline V gene lookup returns CDR1 SEHNR and CDR2 FQNEAQ (reference sequence). The origin of this receptor is a human donor in good health (CMV status not recorded). Some clones in this sample may be carry-over from other donors' samples. The starting material was cultured PBMCs, obtained from culture after CMV antigen stimulation. V is TRBV7-9 and J is TRBJ2-2, with a weak D call TRBD2 (6 bases). The chain's CDR3 is CASTVPAGRTGELFF. The CDR3 DNA is TGTGCCAGCACCGTCCCGGCGGGGCGAACCGGGGAGCTGTTTTTT.